The present entry profiles one T cell receptor beta chain with its context. These data belong to a study of shared clonotypes between healthy human individuals. When replicate PCRs were run on sorted subsets, they used 200 to 250 ng DNA, tens of thousands of T cell genomes. Assay: immunoSEQ multiplex PCR; the TCRdb copy retains only in-frame clones and omits some. The repertoire holds more than 550,000 clones, with 92% as singletons. Naivety among CD8 cells was defined by CD45RO negativity and positive CCR7 selection, thereby excluding terminally differentiated effector memory CD45RA+ cells. Recent vaccinations or acute infections were absent in the healthy HIV-negative adult donors. The CDR3 is made up of 15 amino acids. Germline values: CDR1 LNHDA, CDR2 SQIVND (reference sequence). Unmatched junction bases numbered 8, after V lost 3 bases and J lost 7 bases.

Sequenced material: naive CD8+ T cells sorted from blood. The sequence derives from a man aged 25 to 45 in good health. The chain employs TRBV19 and TRBJ2-1; 8 bases align to TRBD1. CDR3 bases: TGTGCCAGTAGTATCGGGCAGGGGGCCTTGAATGAGCAGTTCTTC. Its protein product is CASSIGQGALNEQFF.